This T cell receptor (beta chain) comes out of a study of shared clonotypes between healthy human individuals. Study results and caveats: Since donors were few, the genetic and exposure-history diversity represented was limited.

Sequencing used immunoSEQ multiplex PCR; TCRdb keeps in-frame clones, though not all of them. The data contain about 2.3 million clones, 80% to 95% of them singletons. Germline assignment: CDR1 MDHEN and CDR2 SYDVKM. The CDR3 is 14 amino acids. J lost 7 bases, V lost 5 bases, and 10 bases had no gene match. On this clone itself: The target antigen is unknown.

Sequencing input: naive CD4+ T cells from PBMCs. The subset here: CD45RA+ positively selected. The chain links TRBV28 to TRBJ1-2; 7 nucleotides agree with TRBD1. This TCR came from a man aged 18 to 30 in good health. Some clones in this sample may be carry-over from other donors' samples. The CDR3 coding sequence is TGTGCCAGCAGTCTACCGACAGGGTTCAGTGGCTACACCTTC. The encoded protein is CASSLPTGFSGYTF.